This TCR beta chain comes out of a study of blood T cell repertoires in COVID-19. Study at large: The study drew acute and convalescent COVID-19 samples from the United States, Italy and Spain.

Enrollees, about 18 to 89 years old, lived in some 24 US areas. Cohorts were assigned according to the clinical history that participants reported. Trimming took off 2 bases at V and 0 bases at J, with 16 bases between the two ends. The CDR3 is 16 residues long. Per the germline V gene, CDR1 is GTSNPN and CDR2 is SVGIG (reference sequence). This clone was counted between two and nine times. In the original analysis: Amplification with reference gene primers provided the estimates of nucleated cell counts. Clones were read by immunoSEQ multiplex PCR, and TCRdb kept only the in-frame ones, dropping some. V, J and clone size were drawn from that table, and D and trimming were deduced from the DNA. This table holds about 140,000 clones, around 82% found once.

The V gene is TRBV30, the J gene TRBJ2-5, with D perhaps TRBD1 (5 bases). Source material: PBMCs or T cells enriched from blood (not recorded which). The clonotype originates from a man aged 40-49 years with acute COVID-19. For the CDR3, the DNA is TGTGCCTGGAGTTACACAGGAAGAGCTTACCAAGAGACCCAGTACTTC. It specifies CAWSYTGRAYQETQYF.